One sample yielded the 12 T cell receptor beta chains listed below, sequenced in a study of Tregs in tolerant kidney transplant recipients. What these receptors recognize is not known. Clones were sequenced by immunoSEQ multiplex PCR, and TCRdb holds only the in-frame ones, with some missing. Here the sample spans several thousand clones, nearly 35% being singletons. After more than five days with irradiated graft donor PBMCs, CFSE-labeled recipient PBMCs were FACS-sorted. This specimen was CD8+ T cells from blood cultured with allogeneic cells, taken before the transplant. All receptors derive from a human patient who received a combined kidney and bone marrow transplant.

This clone qualifies as medium-sized. The V gene is TRBV7-9, the J gene TRBJ2-7; possible D gene TRBD2, 5 bases. This CDR3 contains 13 residues. Trimming stripped 4 bases from V and 1 base from J, with 8 bases between. The V gene's germline CDR1 is SEHNR and CDR2 FQNEAQ (reference sequence). The CDR3 DNA reads as TGTGCCAGCAGCTCCGGGGTTTCCTACGAGCAGTACTTC. The encoded protein is CASSSGVSYEQYF.

By share, this clone counts as medium-sized. The J gene is TRBJ1-4, the V gene TRBV7-9; D gene unclear. Germline assignment: CDR1 SEHNR and CDR2 FQNEAQ (reference sequence). This CDR3 contains 13 residues. Trimming removed 7 bases from V and 7 bases from J, with 13 bases in between. CDR3 loop: CASKGESGEKLFF. The CDR3 nucleotides are TGTGCCAGCAAAGGAGAATCGGGTGAAAAACTGTTTTTT.

The chain employs TRBV7-2 and TRBJ2-1; the D gene is possibly TRBD1 (5 bases). From germline, CDR1 is SGHTA and CDR2 FQGNSA. Deletions cut 5 bases from V and 0 bases from J, with 17 bases between. The CDR3 runs 17 residues. Here the CDR3 reads CASSPVRGISSYNEQFF. CDR3 nucleotides: TGTGCCAGCAGCCCTGTAAGGGGAATTAGCTCCTACAATGAGCAGTTCTTC.

This clone rates as medium-sized. This chain uses TRBV7-9 with TRBJ1-2; no reliable D call. V shed 5 bases and J shed 8 bases, with 15 bases lying between them. Germline CDR1 reads SEHNR; CDR2 reads FQNEAQ (reference sequence). The CDR3 covers 13 residues. The CDR3 loop reads CASSLTVVWGYTF. CDR3 nucleotide sequence: TGTGCCAGCAGCCTAACGGTGGTGTGGGGCTACACCTTC.

This clone is medium-sized by share. V and J are TRBV7-9 and TRBJ2-5; 10 nucleotides match TRBD1. Trimming at V came to 7 bases and at J to 4 bases, leaving 3 bases not matched to a gene. The CDR3 extends over 13 amino acids. Germline CDR1 SEHNR, CDR2 FQNEAQ (reference sequence). CDR3 amino acids: CASTDRGRETQYF. The CDR3 DNA reads TGTGCCAGCACCGACAGGGGGCGAGAGACCCAGTACTTC.

This clone rates as medium-sized (0.01 to 0.1%). The chain employs TRBV5-4 and TRBJ1-1; D is perhaps TRBD1 (5 bases). Germline V lookup: CDR1 SGHNT, CDR2 YYREEE (reference sequence). This CDR3 has 14 residues. Trimming removed 2 bases from V and 5 bases from J, with 13 bases in between. The CDR3 DNA sequence: TGTGCCAGCAGCTTCGGCGCGGGGGTTACTGAAGCTTTCTTT. The encoded protein is CASSFGAGVTEAFF. Combining the CDR3 with reference TRBV5-4 and TRBJ1-1 gives the whole variable domain ETGVTQSPTHLIKTRGQQVTLRCSSQSGHNTVSWYQQALGQGPQFIFQYYREEENGRGNFPPRFSGLQFPNYSSELNVNALELDDSALYLCASSFGAGVTEAFFGQGTRLTVV.

Only a few counts were recorded for this clone. The genes are TRBV6-1 and TRBJ1-4; D is unresolved. Germline V lookup: CDR1 MNHNS, CDR2 SASEGT. Trimming removed 4 bases from V and 6 bases from J, with 15 bases in between. The CDR3 has 15 amino acids. CDR3 DNA: TGTGCCAGCAGTGGCTACAGAGAGTTTCATGAAAAACTGTTTTTT. Translated, it gives CASSGYREFHEKLFF.

There are a few counts of this clone. The gene calls are TRBV4-3 and TRBJ2-7, with TRBD1 identical over 7 bases. There are 15 residues in the CDR3. Trimming took 1 base from V and 0 from J; bases not matched to a gene: 3. The V gene's germline CDR1 is LGHNA and CDR2 YSLEER. The CDR3 nucleotides are TGCGCCAGCAGCCAAGTGGGGGACAGCTCCTACGAGCAGTACTTC. It yields the protein CASSQVGDSSYEQYF.

The sample holds a few counts of this clone. Other DNA sequences in this sample translate to the same CDR3. The chain recombines TRBV6-1 with TRBJ2-7, with D tentatively TRBD1 (6 bases). V shed 7 bases and J shed 4 bases, with 17 bases lying between them. The CDR3 is 14 residues long. Germline V lookup: CDR1 MNHNS, CDR2 SASEGT. The CDR3 sequence: CASNIRGTAYEQYF. The DNA of the CDR3 is TGTGCCAGCAACATAAGGGGGACGGCATACGAGCAGTACTTC.

The rearrangement links TRBV4-1 to TRBJ2-7, with 9 bases matching TRBD1. This CDR3 region has 16 residues. Germline V gene lookup returns CDR1 MGHRA and CDR2 YSYEKL. J lost 2 bases, V lost 1 base, and 6 bases had no gene match. CDR3 region: CASSQVGQGPTYEQYF. In DNA form, the CDR3 reads TGCGCCAGCAGCCAAGTCGGACAGGGGCCCACCTACGAGCAGTACTTC.

This clone is medium-sized within its sample. This sample includes further DNA sequences coding for the same CDR3. This rearrangement joins TRBV7-6 to TRBJ2-7; the D gene is possibly TRBD2 (6 bases). The CDR3 contains 13 residues. Per germline, CDR1 SGHVS and CDR2 FNYEAQ. With 0 bases removed from V and 3 bases from J, the gap between germline ends came to 6 bases. CDR3 sequence (DNA): TGTGCCAGCAGCTTAGCGGGGGGCTACGAGCAGTACTTC. Encoded protein: CASSLAGGYEQYF.

This chain connects TRBV7-9 to TRBJ2-2, with TRBD2 as a possible D gene (5 bases). CDR1 and CDR2 (germline): SEHNR, FQNEAQ (reference sequence). Trimming removed 6 bases from V and 0 bases from J, with 14 bases in between. This CDR3 region has 16 residues. Here the CDR3 DNA reads TGTGCCAGCAGTTCAACATCCGGGACGAACACCGGGGAGCTGTTTTTT. It encodes CASSSTSGTNTGELFF.